The clone carrying this TCR beta chain was counted ten times or more. The antigen remains unidentified. This sample was taken from a study of identical twins. Study observations and caveats: Invariant MAIT and iNKT cells could partly confound zero-insertion analyses. Abundant cord blood beta clonotypes carried fewer insertions; memory repertoires showed none.

TCRdb reprocessed the 5' RACE reads with MiXCR, giving one entry per CDR3 protein. The sample consists of about 290,000 distinct CDR3 sequences, roughly 8.6% of them appearing once. The CDR3 contains 16 residues. CDR1 and CDR2 (germline): SGHRS, YFSETQ. The J segment lost 2 bases and the V segment lost 0 bases, leaving 4 bases of the junction unmatched. The sample also formed part of further work on yellow fever vaccine responses in identical twins.

The V and J genes are TRBV5-1 and TRBJ1-1, with 10 bases lining up with TRBD1. Sequenced sample: CD8+ T cells sorted from blood. The sequence derives from a woman aged 18-35 years in good health. The CDR3 spells CASSLDGTGVNTEAFF. CDR3 DNA: TGCGCCAGCAGCTTGGACGGGACAGGGGTAAACACTGAAGCTTTCTTT.